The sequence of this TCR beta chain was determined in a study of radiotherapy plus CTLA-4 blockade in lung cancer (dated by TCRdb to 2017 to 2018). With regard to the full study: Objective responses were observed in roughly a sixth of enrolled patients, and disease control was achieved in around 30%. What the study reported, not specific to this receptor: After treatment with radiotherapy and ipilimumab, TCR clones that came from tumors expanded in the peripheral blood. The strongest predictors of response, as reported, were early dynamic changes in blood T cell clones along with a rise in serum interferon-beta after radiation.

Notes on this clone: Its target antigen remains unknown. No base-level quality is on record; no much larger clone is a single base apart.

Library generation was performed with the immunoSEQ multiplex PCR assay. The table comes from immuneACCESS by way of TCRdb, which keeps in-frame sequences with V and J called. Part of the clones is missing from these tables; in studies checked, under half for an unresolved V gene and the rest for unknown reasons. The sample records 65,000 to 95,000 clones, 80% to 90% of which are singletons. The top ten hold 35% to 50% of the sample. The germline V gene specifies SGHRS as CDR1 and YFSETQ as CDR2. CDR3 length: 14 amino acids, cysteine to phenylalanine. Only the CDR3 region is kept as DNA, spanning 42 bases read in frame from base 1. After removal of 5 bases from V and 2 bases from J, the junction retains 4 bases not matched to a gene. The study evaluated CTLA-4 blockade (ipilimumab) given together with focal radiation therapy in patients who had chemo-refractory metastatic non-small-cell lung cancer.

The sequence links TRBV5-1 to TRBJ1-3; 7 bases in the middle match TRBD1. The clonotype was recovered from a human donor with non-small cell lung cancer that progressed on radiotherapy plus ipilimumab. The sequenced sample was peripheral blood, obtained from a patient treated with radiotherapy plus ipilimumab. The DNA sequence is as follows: TGCGCCAGCAGTGTCGACAGGGCTGGAAACACCATATATTTT. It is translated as CASSVDRAGNTIYF. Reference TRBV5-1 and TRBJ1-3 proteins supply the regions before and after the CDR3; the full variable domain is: KAGVTQTPRYLIKTRGQQVTLSCSPISGHRSVSWYQQTPGQGLQFLFEYFSETQRNKGNFPGRFSGRQFSNSRSEMNVSTLELGDSALYLCASSVDRAGNTIYFGEGSWLTVV.